This entry lists 26 T cell receptor beta chains sequenced from one sample in a study of CD4 and CD8 cells across lung adenocarcinoma regions. TCRdb fed the PCR reads into MiXCR, producing one record per CDR3 protein. The sample contains some 5,300 distinct CDR3 sequences, 50% of which appear only once. The material sequenced was CD4+ T cells from the margin of a lung tumor. The receptor source for this set is a male donor with lung adenocarcinoma. The CD4 and CD8 labels of this study may be unreliable.

This clonotype is deemed medium-sized (0.01 to 0.1%). The chain carries TRBV6-1 and TRBJ2-2, with a tentative D call TRBD1 (5 bases). The CDR3 has 14 amino acids. The ends were cut back, 8 bases at V and 2 bases at J, with 12 bases in the middle. The germline CDR1 and CDR2 sequences are MNHNS and SASEGT. CDR3 coding DNA: TGTGCCAGCTTAGGACATGCCAACACCGGGGAGCTGTTTTTT. Translating gives CASLGHANTGELFF.

By sample share, this clonotype is medium-sized. This chain joins TRBV5-6 and TRBJ2-1; D call uncertain. Germline values: CDR1 SGHDT, CDR2 YYEEEE. V was trimmed by 2 bases and J by 10 bases, leaving 10 bases between them. The CDR3 is made up of 12 amino acids. Here the CDR3 DNA reads TGTGCCAGCAGCTTAACCGGCGGAGAGCAGTTCTTC. As protein: CASSLTGGEQFF.

This clonotype is classed as large. V gene TRBV10-3 combines with J gene TRBJ2-1, with no clear D. Trimming took off 4 bases at V and 7 bases at J, with 5 bases between the two ends. Per the germline V gene, CDR1 is ENHRY and CDR2 is SYGVKD. The length of the CDR3 is 11 residues. The CDR3 sequence: CAISVGNEQFF. The CDR3 DNA is TGTGCCATCAGTGTGGGAAATGAGCAGTTCTTC.

The sample holds a few counts of this clonotype. V gene TRBV3-1 combines with J gene TRBJ2-3, with D perhaps TRBD2 (6 bases). V gave up 0 bases and J gave up 9 bases, with 10 bases separating them. The CDR3 extends over 13 amino acids. Germline values: CDR1 LGHDT, CDR2 YNNKEL (reference sequence). The CDR3 spells CASSQDQGLTQYF. The CDR3 DNA sequence: TGTGCCAGCAGCCAAGATCAGGGACTCACGCAGTATTTT.

The CDR3 sequence is CASSLSGGTSGREQYF. CDR3 nucleotide sequence: TGTGCCAGCAGTTTGTCAGGGGGGACTAGCGGGAGGGAGCAGTACTTC. The chain uses TRBV27 and TRBJ2-5, with TRBD2 matching over 16 bases. V trimming: 3 bases; J trimming: 11 bases; junction bases outside the gene matches: 9. Germline CDR1 is MNHEY and CDR2 is SMNVEV (reference sequence). This CDR3 has 16 amino acids.

The chain uses TRBV10-3 and TRBJ2-2, with D perhaps matching TRBD2 (5 bases). Germline V lookup: CDR1 ENHRY, CDR2 SYGVKD. Trimming cost V 9 bases and J 8 bases, with 22 bases left between them. The CDR3 is made up of 15 amino acids. The CDR3 spells CAMRLQSGIPGELFF. For the CDR3, the DNA is TGTGCCATGAGACTCCAGTCCGGGATTCCAGGGGAGCTGTTTTTT.

This clonotype is termed medium-sized. The chain has TRBV10-3 and TRBJ2-1, with D possibly being TRBD2 (6 bases). V shed 5 bases and J shed 9 bases, with 23 bases lying between them. CDR1 is ENHRY and CDR2 is SYGVKD in the germline V gene. The CDR3 runs to 16 residues. As DNA, the CDR3 is TGTGCCATCAGTTTCGGGGACCCTATTTTGGGGGGTGAGCAGTTCTTC. Translating it yields CAISFGDPILGGEQFF.

The V gene is TRBV27, the J gene TRBJ2-3; D might be TRBD1 or TRBD2, each matching 5 bases. Judging by the DNA end, TRBJ2-7 fits better; the J call may be wrong. Germline CDR1 reads MNHEY; CDR2 reads SMNVEV (reference sequence). The CDR3 length is 15 residues. The CDR3 region has the DNA TGTGCCAGGGGTCTTGGGGGACGGACCCAAGATACGCAGTACTTC. It encodes CARGLGGRTQDTQYF.

This sequence joins TRBV6-1 and TRBJ2-7; D unclear. Germline V CDR1 and CDR2: MNHNS, SASEGT. The V end was cut by 0 bases, the J end by 4 bases, with 4 bases between. The CDR3 extends over 12 amino acids. The CDR3 reads CASSEAGYEQYF. DNA of the CDR3: TGTGCCAGCAGTGAAGCTGGGTACGAGCAGTACTTC.

With regard to this clonotype: Germline and junction disagree at one end, which may indicate a read error. The chain is built from TRBV10-2 and TRBJ2-3; 7 bases map to TRBD2. The CDR3 has 13 amino acids. The germline gives CDR1 WSHSY, CDR2 SAAADI. DNA for the CDR3: TGCGCCTCGGGGCCGGGAGGCAAAAACACGCAGTATTTC. This codes for CASGPGGKNTQYF.

The chain couples TRBV11-1 to TRBJ1-2, with a possible D match to TRBD1 (5 bases). Trimming cost V 1 base and J 4 bases, with 10 bases left between them. The CDR3 runs 14 residues. The V gene's germline CDR1 is SGHAT and CDR2 FQDESV (reference sequence). Here the CDR3 reads CASSLDGAIYGYTF. The CDR3 bases are TGTGCCAGCAGCTTAGACGGGGCCATCTATGGCTACACCTTC.

This clonotype has more than one count but fewer than ten. The chain combines TRBV6-1 with TRBJ1-2, with 7 bases aligning to TRBD1. CDR3 size: 13 residues. Germline CDR1 is MNHNS and CDR2 is SASEGT. V was clipped by 6 bases and J by 6 bases; unmatched bases: 7. The DNA of the CDR3 is TGTGCCAGCAGAAGGACAGGTTCCGATGGCTACACCTTC. Translating it yields CASRRTGSDGYTF.

On this clonotype itself: This sequence may be a read error, since a much larger clone differs from it by one base. The CDR3 DNA sequence: TGTGCCAGCAGACACGGGGAATCGAATGAGCAGTTCTTC. It specifies CASRHGESNEQFF. V usage is TRBV6-1 and J usage is TRBJ2-1; tentative D call: TRBD2 (5 bases). This CDR3 region has 13 residues. Trimming removed 6 bases from V and 7 bases from J, with 13 bases in between. Germline V gene data show CDR1 as MNHNS and CDR2 as SASEGT.

Details on this clonotype: An end of the junction does not agree with germline; a read error may underlie this. The chain is built from TRBV27 and TRBJ2-3; D might be TRBD2 (6 bases). CDR1 MNHEY and CDR2 SMNVEV come from the germline V gene (reference sequence). The CDR3 spans 17 residues. CDR3 coding DNA: TGTGCCAGCAGTCCTGGCCGACTAGGCCGTGGCACAGAGACGCAGTATTTC. Protein: CASSPGRLGRGTETQYF.

The chain uses TRBV7-2 and TRBJ2-5; D is uncertain. In germline, CDR1 is SGHTA, CDR2 FQGNSA. V dropped 5 bases and J dropped 7 bases, with 14 bases sitting between them. This CDR3 region has 13 residues. The CDR3 DNA reads as TGTGCCAGCAGCCCGCAAGAAGCTGGGACCCAGTACTTC. Translation gives CASSPQEAGTQYF.

In its sample, this clonotype ranks as medium-sized. The chain has TRBV10-1 and TRBJ2-3, with 11 positions matching TRBD2. Germline V gene data show CDR1 as WNHNN and CDR2 as SYGVQD (reference sequence). The CDR3 length is 14 residues. J gave up 5 bases and V 10 bases, and 8 bases lay outside the gene matches. The CDR3 is CATSTSGTVDTQYF. The CDR3 region has the DNA TGCGCCACCTCGACTAGCGGGACGGTAGATACGCAGTATTTT.

This clonotype was recorded only once. The J gene is TRBJ2-3, the V gene TRBV6-1, with D perhaps TRBD1 (6 bases). From germline, CDR1 is MNHNS and CDR2 SASEGT. Trimming removed 3 bases at V and 3 bases at J, with 19 bases between. The CDR3 length is 17 residues. The CDR3 DNA reads as TGTGCCAGCAGTGAGGGGCTTGGGGGCGGTGAAACAGATACGCAGTATTTT. Translation: CASSEGLGGGETDTQYF.

The chain combines TRBV6-1 with TRBJ2-5; 8 nucleotides match TRBD2. The DNA end favors TRBJ2-7, so the J call may be wrong. The CDR3 is made up of 16 amino acids. Germline V gene sequence: CDR1 MNHNS, CDR2 SASEGT. DNA of the CDR3: TGTGCCAGCAGTGAAGGAGTAGCGGGATCTTCACACGAGCAGTACTTC. Its protein product is CASSEGVAGSSHEQYF.

By frequency in the sample, this clonotype is medium-sized. Its ends do not fully match the called genes, so a read error is possible. The gene calls are TRBV7-7 and TRBJ2-1; the D is unclear. The CDR3 consists of 13 residues. Germline assignment: CDR1 SSHAT and CDR2 FNYEAQ (reference sequence). Here the CDR3 DNA reads TGTGCTAGCAGCTTAGATCTTCGCAATGAGCAGTTCTTC. It encodes CASSLDLRNEQFF.

This clonotype is classed as medium-sized. The V call is TRBV6-1, the J call TRBJ2-5; 11 bases are a match to TRBD2. The CDR3 is 18 amino acids. The germline CDR1 and CDR2 sequences are MNHNS and SASEGT. Germline trimming cut 2 bases from V and 4 bases from J; bases unmatched to any gene: 12. The chain's CDR3 is CASSETGTSGSRGETQYF. The CDR3 DNA reads as TGTGCCAGCAGTGAAACCGGAACTAGCGGGAGTAGGGGAGAGACCCAGTACTTC.

This clonotype appeared a few times. The gene calls are TRBV5-1 and TRBJ2-1, with D perhaps TRBD2 (6 bases). The CDR3 is made up of 11 amino acids. CDR1 SGHRS and CDR2 YFSETQ come from the germline V gene. The germline V and J ends were trimmed by 6 bases and 9 bases, with 10 bases remaining between them. CDR3 nucleotides: TGCGCCAGCAAGGAGGGAGCTGAGCAGTTCTTC. This translates into CASKEGAEQFF.

With respect to this clonotype: The junction shows a germline mismatch at one end, possibly a read error. The chain employs TRBV10-3 and TRBJ2-4; 10 positions match TRBD2. Germline V gives CDR1 ENHRY, CDR2 SYGVKD. This CDR3 region has 15 residues. CDR3 sequence (DNA): TGTGGTAGGAGGGTAGGGGCTAGCGGGAGAGACATCCAGTACTTC. Translated: CGRRVGASGRDIQYF.

The V and J genes are TRBV6-5 and TRBJ2-5; either TRBD1 or TRBD2 may fit D (6 bases each). The germline CDR1 and CDR2 sequences are MNHEY and SVGAGI. The CDR3 is made up of 18 amino acids. Between the trimmed V and J ends, which lost 4 bases and 5 bases, there was a span of 26 bases. The CDR3 sequence: CASSFAGLGGRDLETQYF. CDR3 nucleotide sequence: TGTGCCAGCAGTTTTGCGGGGCTCGGGGGCCGGGACCTGGAGACCCAGTACTTC.

The J gene is TRBJ2-1, the V gene TRBV7-6; 9 positions agree with TRBD2. After removal of 4 bases from V and 4 bases from J, the junction contained 5 bases not matched to a gene. From germline, CDR1 is SGHVS and CDR2 FNYEAQ. CDR3 length: 15 amino acids. CDR3 region: CASSWSSGNYNEQFF. CDR3 nucleotides: TGTGCCAGCAGCTGGTCTAGCGGGAATTACAATGAGCAGTTCTTC.

This clonotype is classed as medium-sized. The rearrangement joins TRBV6-1 to TRBJ2-4; no definite D call. V lost 6 bases to trimming and J lost 0 bases, with 12 bases between them. This CDR3 has 15 residues. Germline loops: CDR1 MNHNS, CDR2 SASEGT. The CDR3 is CASRRGVGAKNIQYF. The CDR3 DNA is TGTGCCAGCAGGCGAGGTGTGGGAGCCAAAAACATTCAGTACTTC.

In the case of this clonotype: Its ends do not fully match the called genes, so a read error is possible. The V call is TRBV27, the J call TRBJ2-5; 7 bases fit TRBD2. Germline V gene lookup returns CDR1 MNHEY and CDR2 SMNVEV (reference sequence). The CDR3 is 17 amino acids. The CDR3 DNA reads TGTGCCAGCAGTGCTGGCCGACTAGCTTGTGAGCCAGAGACGCAGTACTTC. Amino acid sequence: CASSAGRLACEPETQYF.